Shown below are 16 T cell receptor beta chains from a single sample sequenced in a study of cytomegalovirus exposure and HLA in healthy donors. Researchers ran the PCR with 60 Vbeta and 13 Jbeta primers. The assay was immunoSEQ multiplex PCR, and TCRdb's table has in-frame clones only and misses some. In the table there are approximately 160,000 clones, around 76% of which are singletons. Sequenced input: PBMCs. Receptors originate from a girl between 5 and 17 years old in good health and CMV-seropositive.

This clone was seen a handful of times. The CDR3: CASSSAWGRTNTEAFF. In DNA form, the CDR3 reads TGTGCCAGCAGCTCCGCTTGGGGGAGGACGAACACTGAAGCTTTCTTT. This chain joins TRBV9 and TRBJ1-1, with a possible D match to TRBD1 (5 bases). The CDR3 is made up of 16 amino acids. Trimming cost V 4 bases and J 1 base, with 17 bases left between them. Germline CDR1 and CDR2: SGDLS and YYNGEE.

The rearrangement joins TRBV5-1 to TRBJ2-7, with 10 bases matching TRBD1. V lost 4 bases to trimming and J lost 2 bases; unmatched junction nucleotides: 3. CDR1 and CDR2 (germline): SGHRS, YFSETQ. The CDR3 is 14 residues long. The CDR3 DNA is TGCGCCAGCAGCGTCGGACAGGGGGCCTACGAGCAGTACTTC. Translation gives CASSVGQGAYEQYF.

V and J are TRBV6-1 and TRBJ2-7, with D possibly being TRBD1 (6 bases). The V and J ends lost 6 bases and 9 bases respectively, with 18 bases between them. This CDR3 has 13 residues. Germline lookup yields CDR1 MNHNS and CDR2 SASEGT. In nucleotides, the CDR3 is TGTGCCAGCAGGATAACAGGGACCCCTGGGCAGTACTTC. It codes for CASRITGTPGQYF.

Written as DNA, the CDR3 is TGTGCCAGTAGTATTGTCGGGAAGACCGCTGAAGCTTTCTTT. Its protein is CASSIVGKTAEAFF. J is TRBJ1-1 and V is TRBV19, with no clear D. Trimming removed 3 bases from V and 6 bases from J, with 14 bases in between. CDR1 is LNHDA, CDR2 SQIVND, per germline (reference sequence). There are 14 residues in the CDR3.

The chain joins TRBV28 to TRBJ2-2; 10 positions match TRBD2. The ends lost 8 bases at V and 7 bases at J; junction bases unmatched: 7. This CDR3 region has 14 residues. Germline assignment: CDR1 MDHEN and CDR2 SYDVKM. As DNA, the CDR3 is TGTGCCAGCGGGCTAGCGGGGGAAATCGGGGAGCTGTTTTTT. This gives the protein CASGLAGEIGELFF.

The chain employs TRBV7-8 and TRBJ1-1; maybe TRBD1 (6 bases). Germline V CDR1 and CDR2: SGHVS, FQNEAQ. The germline V and J ends were trimmed by 6 bases and 11 bases, with 16 bases remaining between them. The CDR3 spans 12 residues. CDR3 DNA sequence: TGTGCCAGCAGTTCAGGGGACATAGGGGCTTTCTTT. As protein: CASSSGDIGAFF. Full variable domain (outside the CDR3, taken from reference TRBV7-8 and TRBJ1-1): GAGVSQSPRYKVAKRGQDVALRCDPISGHVSLFWYQQALGQGPEFLTYFQNEAQLDKSGLPSDRFFAERPEGSVSTLKIQRTQQEDSAVYLCASSSGDIGAFFGQGTRLTVV.

The chain carries TRBV6-5 and TRBJ1-1; weak D call: TRBD1 (6 bases). In germline, CDR1 is MNHEY, CDR2 SVGAGI. The CDR3 runs 13 residues. V was cut by 6 bases and J by 3 bases, with 11 bases left in between. In DNA, the CDR3 is TGTGCCAGCAGCAGACGACAGGACACTGAAGCTTTCTTT. Translated: CASSRRQDTEAFF.

This clone showed up just once. This chain uses TRBV19 with TRBJ1-5; D gene unclear. This CDR3 contains 16 residues. Per the germline V gene, CDR1 is LNHDA and CDR2 is SQIVND (reference sequence). The germline V and J ends were trimmed by 0 bases and 4 bases, with 13 bases remaining between them. The CDR3 reads CASSIELRALNQPQHF. Here the CDR3 DNA reads TGTGCCAGTAGTATAGAACTCCGTGCCCTGAATCAGCCCCAGCATTTT.

The rearrangement links TRBV5-1 to TRBJ2-6; tentatively, D is TRBD2 (6 bases). CDR1 and CDR2 (germline): SGHRS, YFSETQ. The CDR3 is 16 amino acids. The V and J ends lost 0 bases and 1 base respectively, with 8 bases between them. DNA of the CDR3: TGCGCCAGCAGCTTGGTGGCGGGGTCTGGGGCCAACGTCCTGACTTTC. Amino acid sequence: CASSLVAGSGANVLTF.

This chain links TRBV25-1 with TRBJ2-5; D ambiguous. CDR1 is MGHDK, CDR2 SYGVNS, per germline. V dropped 2 bases and J dropped 2 bases, with 3 bases sitting between them. There are 12 residues in the CDR3. CDR3 sequence reads: CASSEAQETQYF. The CDR3 coding sequence is TGTGCCAGCAGTGAAGCGCAAGAGACCCAGTACTTC.

This clone is a singleton in its sample. This chain uses TRBV15 with TRBJ2-5, with D maybe TRBD1 (5 bases). From germline, CDR1 is LNHNV and CDR2 YYDKDF (reference sequence). Between the trimmed V and J ends, which lost 0 bases and 4 bases, there was a span of 12 bases. There are 15 residues in the CDR3. The CDR3 protein is CATSRDLAGSETQYF. The CDR3 DNA is TGTGCCACCAGCAGAGATCTTGCAGGGTCAGAGACCCAGTACTTC.

This chain joins TRBV12-5 and TRBJ2-3, with a tentative D call TRBD1 (6 bases). CDR1 is LGHNT, CDR2 FRNRAP, per germline. The CDR3 extends over 15 amino acids. Trimming pared 2 bases from V and 0 bases from J, leaving 9 bases between. CDR3 in amino acids: CASGLWTASTDTQYF. CDR3 coding DNA: TGTGCTAGTGGTTTGTGGACAGCGAGCACAGATACGCAGTATTTT.

The V call is TRBV19, the J call TRBJ2-1, with 8 bases identical to TRBD1. The CDR3 is made up of 15 amino acids. From germline, CDR1 is LNHDA and CDR2 SQIVND (reference sequence). V was clipped by 6 bases and J by 9 bases; unmatched bases: 13. The CDR3 sequence: CASREMDREFGEQFF. In nucleotides, the CDR3 is TGTGCCAGTAGGGAAATGGACAGGGAGTTTGGTGAGCAGTTCTTC.

The sample holds one count of this clone. The V and J genes are TRBV11-2 and TRBJ2-1; TRBD2 matches at 8 bases. CDR3 length equals 15 residues. V shed 6 bases and J 1 base; nucleotides not matched to a gene: 5. In germline, CDR1 is SGHAT, CDR2 FQNNGV. DNA for the CDR3: TGTGCCAGCAGGGACAGCGGGGGTTCCTACAATGAGCAGTTCTTC. Amino acid sequence: CASRDSGGSYNEQFF.

The rearrangement joins TRBV9 to TRBJ1-1, with D maybe TRBD1 (6 bases). The ends were cut back, 3 bases at V and 4 bases at J, with 19 bases in the middle. The CDR3 has 16 residues. Looked up from germline, CDR1 is SGDLS and CDR2 is YYNGEE. CDR3 sequence: CASSGQTGVSFTEAFF. The CDR3 coding sequence is TGTGCCAGCAGCGGCCAGACAGGCGTCTCCTTCACTGAAGCTTTCTTT. Full variable domain (outside the CDR3, taken from reference TRBV9 and TRBJ1-1): DSGVTQTPKHLITATGQRVTLRCSPRSGDLSVYWYQQSLDQGLQFLIQYYNGEERAKGNILERFSAQQFPDLHSELNLSSLELGDSALYFCASSGQTGVSFTEAFFGQGTRLTVV.

The chain recombines TRBV14 with TRBJ2-2, with TRBD1 identical over 12 bases. V was pared by 4 bases and J by 5 bases, with 5 bases of the junction left unmatched. This CDR3 has 16 amino acids. Germline V lookup: CDR1 SGHDN, CDR2 FVKESK. CDR3 coding DNA: TGTGCCAGCAGCCCCTGGGGACAGGGGGCGACCGGGGAGCTGTTTTTT. It codes for CASSPWGQGATGELFF.